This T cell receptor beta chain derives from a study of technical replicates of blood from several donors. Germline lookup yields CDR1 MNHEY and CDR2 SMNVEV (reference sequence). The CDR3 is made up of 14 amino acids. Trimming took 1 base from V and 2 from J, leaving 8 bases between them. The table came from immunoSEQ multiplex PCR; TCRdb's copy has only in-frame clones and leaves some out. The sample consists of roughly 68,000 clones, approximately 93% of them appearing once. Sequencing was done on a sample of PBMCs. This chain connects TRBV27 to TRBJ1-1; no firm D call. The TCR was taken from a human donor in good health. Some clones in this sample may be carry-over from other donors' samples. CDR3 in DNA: TGTGCCAGCAGTTTATTGGGCACCAACACTGAAGCTTTCTTT. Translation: CASSLLGTNTEAFF.